The clone carrying this TCR beta chain was recorded once. The sample originates from a study of blood T cell repertoires in COVID-19. Across the whole study: There were acute and convalescent COVID-19 samples, and they came from the United States, Italy and Spain.

Assay used: immunoSEQ multiplex PCR; TCRdb lists only in-frame clones, some missing. The sample shows 160,000 or so clones, 75% to 85% of them seen only once. The sequence was collected from a woman aged 45-65 years with acute or convalescent COVID-19. Sequenced: peripheral blood.

CDR3 nucleotide sequence: TGTGCCAGCAGACAGGATCAAGAGACCCAGTACTTC. Its protein product is CASRQDQETQYF. The chain links TRBV2 to TRBJ2-5; TRBD1 is a possible D gene (5 bases). With 6 bases removed from V and 2 bases from J, the gap between germline ends came to 7 bases. CDR3 length equals 12 residues. Germline V gene lookup returns CDR1 SNHLY and CDR2 FYNNEI.